One sample yielded the 9 T cell receptor beta chains listed below, sequenced in a study of PD-L1 blockade in urothelial cancer. Only in-frame clones appear in the TCRdb table, and some are missing; sequencing was by immunoSEQ multiplex PCR. The profile shows tens of thousands of clones, about 81% of them singletons. The sample consisted of PBMCs, taken around atezolizumab (anti-PD-L1) treatment. The source of these receptors is a man aged 70-80 years with urothelial cancer.

This chain links TRBV5-6 with TRBJ2-7; D gene ambiguous. The V gene's germline CDR1 is SGHDT and CDR2 YYEEEE. V lost 0 bases and J lost 3, with 7 bases in between. The CDR3 contains 13 residues. As DNA, the CDR3 is TGTGCCAGCAGCTTGGGATCCTACTACGAGCAGTACTTC. Protein: CASSLGSYYEQYF.

This sequence joins TRBV5-1 and TRBJ2-3; 14 bases line up with TRBD2. The CDR3 length is 17 residues. In germline, CDR1 is SGHRS, CDR2 YFSETQ. The junction had 6 bases not matched to a gene; V was cut back by 4 bases and J by 2 bases. For the CDR3, the DNA is TGCGCCAGCAGCCTGGGACTAGCGGGGGTGTTCACAGATACGCAGTATTTT. It specifies CASSLGLAGVFTDTQYF.

The gene calls are TRBV18 and TRBJ1-2; 8 bases line up with TRBD1. CDR1 and CDR2 (germline): KGHSH, LQKENI. This CDR3 has 15 amino acids. V dropped 2 bases and J dropped 6; count of bases not matched to a gene: 8. In DNA, the CDR3 is TGTGCCAGCTCACCAGCAAACAGGGGGTCCGATGGCTACACCTTC. This gives the protein CASSPANRGSDGYTF.

This sequence joins TRBV5-1 and TRBJ2-3; the D gene is possibly TRBD2 (5 bases). This CDR3 has 14 residues. Germline V gives CDR1 SGHRS, CDR2 YFSETQ. V lost 3 bases, J lost 3 bases, and 11 bases lay in between. The CDR3 protein is CASSSGGLTDTQYF. The CDR3 region has the DNA TGCGCCAGCAGCTCGGGCGGGTTAACAGATACGCAGTATTTT.

V gene TRBV7-2 combines with J gene TRBJ1-3, with D tentatively TRBD1 (5 bases). Germline V lookup: CDR1 SGHTA, CDR2 FQGNSA. This CDR3 has 14 amino acids. The V end was cut by 2 bases, the J end by 7 bases, with 12 bases between. CDR3 loop: CASSLTREGNTIYF. The CDR3 DNA sequence: TGTGCCAGCAGCTTAACTCGGGAGGGGAACACCATATATTTT.

In its sample, this clone was seen many times. The chain has TRBV4-1 and TRBJ1-3, with D perhaps TRBD1 (6 bases). Germline loops: CDR1 MGHRA, CDR2 YSYEKL. V shed 0 bases and J shed 0 bases, with 9 bases lying between them. The CDR3 runs to 16 residues. CDR3 sequence (DNA): TGCGCCAGCAGCCAAGAGCAAGGGGGCTCTGGAAACACCATATATTTT. Translated: CASSQEQGGSGNTIYF.

The chain links TRBV29-1 to TRBJ1-2, with a possible D match to TRBD1 (5 bases). CDR1 is SQVTM and CDR2 is ANQGSEA in the germline V gene. The CDR3 covers 11 residues. Between the trimmed V and J ends, which lost 7 bases and 1 base, there was a span of 7 bases. The CDR3 is CSGGGNYGYTF. CDR3 bases: TGCAGCGGCGGGGGTAACTATGGCTACACCTTC.

This clone was seen a single time. The chain couples TRBV2 to TRBJ1-1; 9 bases line up with TRBD1. The CDR3 length is 14 residues. Germline V gene lookup returns CDR1 SNHLY and CDR2 FYNNEI. The ends lost 6 bases at V and 4 bases at J; junction bases unmatched: 6. The CDR3 spells CASRQTGGGTEAFF. Here the CDR3 DNA reads TGTGCCAGCAGGCAGACAGGGGGTGGCACTGAAGCTTTCTTT.

The chain employs TRBV9 and TRBJ1-1; D remains unclear. Looked up from germline, CDR1 is SGDLS and CDR2 is YYNGEE. The V gene lost 2 bases and the J gene lost 1 base, with 9 bases spanning the gap. The CDR3 loop spans 14 amino acids. Here the CDR3 DNA reads TGTGCCAGCAGCGTGAGCAGGAAGAACACTGAAGCTTTCTTT. Protein product: CASSVSRKNTEAFF.